Listed here are 20 T cell receptor beta chains from one sample, sequenced in a study of response to subunit inactivated influenza vaccine. TCRdb re-called the RT-PCR reads with MiXCR, one entry per CDR3 protein. The sample holds roughly 570,000 distinct CDR3 sequences, around 13% seen once. Specimen: PBMCs from blood, collected 12 days after vaccination. The receptors were sampled from a man over 45 who received an inactivated influenza vaccine.

Written as DNA, the CDR3 is TGCGCCAGCAGTGAGTTGTGGAATCAGCCCCAGCATTTT. The encoded protein is CASSELWNQPQHF. The chain couples TRBV10-2 to TRBJ1-5; D is unclear. This CDR3 region has 13 residues. Germline V gene lookup returns CDR1 WSHSY and CDR2 SAAADI. The ends were cut back, 1 base at V and 4 bases at J, with 5 bases in the middle.

The V call is TRBV20-1, the J call TRBJ2-7, with TRBD2 as a possible D gene (7 bases). Germline assignment: CDR1 DFQATT and CDR2 SNEGSKA (reference sequence). V dropped 1 base and J dropped 3 bases, with 19 bases sitting between them. CDR3 size: 16 residues. This CDR3 reads CSARAALAGANYEQYF. The CDR3 DNA reads TGCAGTGCTAGAGCCGCTCTCGCGGGGGCGAACTACGAGCAGTACTTC.

This sequence joins TRBV4-3 and TRBJ2-3; 8 bases match TRBD2. Germline V gene sequence: CDR1 LGHNA, CDR2 YSLEER. V shed 0 bases and J 4 bases; nucleotides not matched to a gene: 9. The CDR3 sequence is 17 residues long. CDR3 sequence: CASSQDLPGGAADTQYF. The CDR3 bases are TGCGCCAGCAGCCAAGATCTGCCCGGGGGGGCCGCAGATACGCAGTATTTT.

This clonotype was seen ten or more times. The chain combines TRBV11-2 with TRBJ2-5; 7 bases line up with TRBD1. CDR1 and CDR2 from the germline V gene are SGHAT and FQNNGV. This CDR3 is built from 15 residues. The V gene end was trimmed by 3 bases and the J gene end by 2 bases; junction bases not matched to a gene: 6. The CDR3 region has the DNA TGTGCCAGCAGCTTCTCGACAGGGTCACAAGAGACCCAGTACTTC. Translated: CASSFSTGSQETQYF.

This clonotype was detected a few times. This chain joins TRBV6-5 and TRBJ1-1, with TRBD1 identical over 8 bases. Germline-derived CDR1 and CDR2 are MNHEY and SVGAGI. V was pared by 1 base and J by 0 bases, with 4 bases of the junction left unmatched. The CDR3 covers 16 residues. In DNA, the CDR3 is TGTGCCAGCAGTTACTTGACAGGGGTGATGAACACTGAAGCTTTCTTT. This codes for CASSYLTGVMNTEAFF.

This clonotype has just a few counts. The chain has TRBV4-1 and TRBJ2-2; D is perhaps TRBD1 (7 bases). Trimming pared 7 bases from V and 1 base from J, leaving 13 bases between. The CDR3 covers 15 residues. The V gene's germline CDR1 is MGHRA and CDR2 YSYEKL. CDR3 nucleotide sequence: TGCGCCAGCAAGGGGGGACAGCTGAACACCGGGGAGCTGTTTTTT. Its translation is CASKGGQLNTGELFF.

The chain carries TRBV20-1 and TRBJ2-5; 9 nucleotides agree with TRBD1. The CDR3 contains 12 residues. V trimming: 5 bases; J trimming: 7 bases; junction bases outside the gene matches: 5. Germline-derived CDR1 and CDR2 are DFQATT and SNEGSKA (reference sequence). Here the CDR3 reads CSAGTGLGTQYF. CDR3 in DNA: TGCAGTGCTGGGACAGGGCTGGGGACCCAGTACTTC.

This clonotype was counted only a few times. The rearrangement joins TRBV7-2 to TRBJ1-1, with 7 nucleotides matching TRBD1. From germline, CDR1 is SGHTA and CDR2 FQGNSA. This CDR3 is 13 amino acids long. The V and J ends lost 6 bases and 11 bases, in that order; junction bases with no gene match: 12. The CDR3 sequence is CASSLTTTGVAFF. The DNA for the CDR3 is TGTGCCAGCAGTCTTACCACTACAGGGGTTGCTTTCTTT.

The J gene is TRBJ1-6, the V gene TRBV5-1, with D uncertain. Germline V gives CDR1 SGHRS, CDR2 YFSETQ. The CDR3 extends over 14 amino acids. V was cut by 3 bases and J by 10 bases, with 14 bases left in between. The CDR3 DNA sequence: TGCGCCAGCAGCTCAAGACCGGAAAAGTCACCCCTCCACTTT. Its translation is CASSSRPEKSPLHF.

The chain has TRBV20-1 and TRBJ1-3; D not certain. The V end was cut by 5 bases, the J end by 7 bases, with 18 bases between. The CDR3 consists of 14 residues. CDR1 and CDR2 from the germline V gene are DFQATT and SNEGSKA (reference sequence). CDR3 loop: CSAPGPQFGNTIYF. The CDR3 DNA follows: TGCAGTGCTCCCGGGCCCCAATTTGGGAACACCATATATTTT.

CDR3 sequence (DNA): TGTGCCAGCAGTCCCCGGACAGGGCGGAGTGAAAAACTGTTTTTT. Protein product: CASSPRTGRSEKLFF. The V and J genes are TRBV27 and TRBJ1-4, with 8 bases that match TRBD1. The germline V gene has CDR1 MNHEY and CDR2 SMNVEV (reference sequence). With V trimmed by 5 bases and J by 7 bases, 9 bases remained unmatched. CDR3 size: 15 residues.

A few counts support this clonotype. The chain recombines TRBV7-6 with TRBJ2-7; D call uncertain. V gave up 5 bases and J gave up 3 bases, with 8 bases separating them. CDR3 size: 12 residues. Germline assignment: CDR1 SGHVS and CDR2 FNYEAQ. This CDR3 is CASSKGNYEQYF. CDR3 DNA sequence: TGTGCCAGCAGCAAAGGAAACTACGAGCAGTACTTC.

This CDR3 reads CAWSVMGYTEAFF. The CDR3 DNA reads TGTGCCTGGAGTGTCATGGGGTACACTGAAGCTTTCTTT. V is TRBV30 and J is TRBJ1-1; D call uncertain. Germline lookup yields CDR1 GTSNPN and CDR2 SVGIG (reference sequence). The CDR3 is 13 residues long. Trimming left V 0 bases short and J 3 bases short, with 8 bases between.

The sample holds a few counts of this clonotype. The V and J genes are TRBV12-3 or TRBV12-4 and TRBJ2-5, with 9 bases fitting TRBD2. The CDR3 is made up of 16 amino acids. V was pared by 3 bases and J by 5 bases, with 10 bases of the junction left unmatched. CDR3 bases: TGTGCCAGCAGTTTTCAGGGCGGGGGGGCCCGGGAGACCCAGTACTTC. Its translation is CASSFQGGGARETQYF.

As regards this clonotype: This may be a read error, as it is one base from a much larger clone. This sequence joins TRBV11-2 and TRBJ2-7; D gene ambiguous. The CDR3 length is 12 residues. The ends were cut back, 6 bases at V and 3 bases at J, with 9 bases in the middle. Germline lookup yields CDR1 SGHAT and CDR2 FQNNGV. The CDR3 loop is CASRVYGYEQYF. In nucleotides, the CDR3 is TGTGCCAGCAGGGTCTACGGCTACGAGCAGTACTTC.

This clonotype was seen just once. This rearrangement joins TRBV3-1 to TRBJ2-7; no firm D call. CDR3 length equals 14 residues. Germline assignment: CDR1 LGHDT and CDR2 YNNKEL (reference sequence). Trimming shortened V by 4 bases and J by 4 bases, and 14 bases separated the two germline ends. CDR3 coding DNA: TGTGCCAGCAGCCCGGGCTTTGGGCAATACGAGCAGTACTTC. The encoded protein is CASSPGFGQYEQYF.

V gene TRBV9 combines with J gene TRBJ2-2; unclear D gene. Germline CDR1 and CDR2: SGDLS and YYNGEE. The CDR3 covers 17 residues. V shed 4 bases and J shed 3 bases, with 19 bases lying between them. CDR3 region: CASSSDRRLRDTGELFF. CDR3 DNA sequence: TGTGCCAGCAGCTCGGACCGGCGTCTACGGGACACCGGGGAGCTGTTTTTT.

This rearrangement joins TRBV3-1 to TRBJ2-7; 7 positions match TRBD1. Germline lookup yields CDR1 LGHDT and CDR2 YNNKEL (reference sequence). CDR3 size: 14 residues. The V and J ends lost 3 bases and 5 bases, in that order; junction bases with no gene match: 7. CDR3: CASSQVGGPNEQYF. CDR3 sequence (DNA): TGTGCCAGCAGCCAGGTAGGGGGCCCGAACGAGCAGTACTTC.

The chain combines TRBV7-9 with TRBJ2-3, with 12 bases aligning to TRBD2. This CDR3 has 15 amino acids. V lost 5 bases, J lost 3 bases, and 3 bases stayed unmatched. Germline-derived CDR1 and CDR2 are SEHNR and FQNEAQ (reference sequence). The CDR3 is CASSQTSGRTDTQYF. DNA of the CDR3: TGTGCCAGCAGCCAGACTAGCGGGAGAACAGATACGCAGTATTTT.

This clonotype was seen a few times. The chain couples TRBV13 to TRBJ1-3; the D is unclear. Germline CDR1 is PRHDT and CDR2 is FYEKMQ (reference sequence). Trimming took 5 bases from V and 0 from J, leaving 11 bases between them. The CDR3 loop spans 15 amino acids. The CDR3 sequence: CASSRARNSGNTIYF. The CDR3 bases are TGTGCCAGCAGCCGAGCCAGGAACTCTGGAAACACCATATATTTT.